The rows below give T cell receptor beta chains drawn from one sample of a study of T cell responses to AZD1222 COVID-19 vaccine. TCRdb's table, derived via immunoSEQ multiplex PCR, lists solely in-frame clones and lacks some. Of about 210,000 clones listed, 92% are singletons. Sequencing was performed on peripheral blood, taken on day 0 of AZD1222 vaccination. The receptor set was obtained from an adult in good health. Each CDR3 is given with its conserved first and last residue. The D gene is left open where the match is weak. Rows may omit the clone size; those that give it use once, few, many or a size class.

TRBJ1-6,TRBV11-2,-,-,CASSSATGKVVGSPLHF,TGTGCCAGCAGCTCCGCAACAGGAAAGGTAGTAGGTTCACCCCTCCACTTT
TRBJ1-3,TRBV10-3,-,-,CAINAGTGNTIYF,TGTGCCATAAATGCAGGGACTGGAAACACCATATATTTT
TRBJ2-1,TRBV5-6,-,-,CASSLLTDSYNEQFF,TGTGCCAGCAGCTTGCTAACAGACTCCTACAATGAGCAGTTCTTC
TRBJ1-1,TRBV12-5,-,-,CASGLAMNTEAFF,TGTGCTAGTGGTTTGGCGATGAACACTGAAGCTTTCTTT
TRBJ1-1,TRBV6-5,-,-,CASSYSGLPMNTEAFF,TGTGCCAGCAGTTACTCGGGGCTTCCTATGAACACTGAAGCTTTCTTT
TRBJ2-2,TRBV24-1,-,-,CATSDLATANTGELFF,TGTGCCACCAGTGATTTGGCCACAGCGAACACCGGGGAGCTGTTTTTT
TRBJ1-1,TRBV6-6,-,-,CASSFGESGTEAFF,TGTGCCAGCAGTTTTGGGGAAAGCGGCACTGAAGCTTTCTTT
TRBJ1-2,TRBV15,-,-,CATREESNYGYTF,TGTGCCACCAGGGAAGAGTCTAACTATGGCTACACCTTC
TRBJ1-3,TRBV28,-,-,CASSLSQHGNTIYF,TGTGCCAGCAGTTTATCCCAGCACGGAAACACCATATATTTT
TRBJ1-1,TRBV6-5,-,-,CASSYLYRRGGFEAFF,TGTGCCAGCAGTTACTTATATAGGAGGGGAGGGTTTGAAGCTTTCTTT
TRBJ2-6,TRBV7-8,-,-,CASSSTLQGTGANVLTF,TGTGCCAGCAGCTCGACGCTACAGGGAACTGGGGCCAACGTCCTGACTTTC
TRBJ1-5,TRBV4-1,-,TRBD1,CASSQAPGTEIYSNQPQHF,TGCGCCAGCAGCCAAGCGCCCGGGACAGAGATTTATAGCAATCAGCCCCAGCATTTT
TRBJ1-5,TRBV7-2,-,-,CASSRDSNQPQHF,TGTGCCAGCAGCAGGGATAGCAATCAGCCCCAGCATTTT
TRBJ1-2,TRBV18,-,-,CASSPSGNSWRFDYTF,TGTGCCAGCTCACCATCGGGGAACTCCTGGAGGTTTGACTACACCTTC
TRBJ1-4,TRBV29-1,-,-,CSAPSRGQLFF,TGCAGCGCCCCGAGCAGAGGACAACTGTTTTTT
TRBJ1-4,TRBV30,once,-,CAWRGGFNEKLFF,TGTGCCTGGCGTGGGGGGTTCAATGAAAAACTGTTTTTT
TRBJ1-6,TRBV4-2,-,-,CASAREDGYNSPLHF,TGTGCCAGCGCCAGGGAGGACGGCTATAATTCACCCCTCCACTTT
TRBJ2-7,TRBV6-5,-,-,CASRSDSYEQYF,TGTGCCAGCAGATCGGACAGCTACGAGCAGTACTTC
TRBJ1-2,TRBV7-9,-,TRBD1,CASSLGDRGSYGYTF,TGTGCCAGCAGCTTAGGGGACAGGGGGTCGTATGGCTACACCTTC
TRBJ1-1,TRBV9,once,-,CASSVGGAEAFF,TGTGCCAGCAGCGTGGGGGGCGCTGAAGCTTTCTTT
TRBJ1-1,TRBV27,-,TRBD1,CASSAGQGRGTEAFF,TGTGCCAGCAGTGCCGGACAGGGCCGAGGCACTGAAGCTTTCTTT
TRBJ1-6,TRBV2,-,-,CASTGGNYSPLHF,TGTGCCAGCACGGGAGGGAATTATTCACCCCTCCACTTT
TRBJ2-3,TRBV6-2/TRBV6-3,-,-,CASSDTSVTDTQYF,TGTGCCAGCAGTGACACGTCTGTCACAGATACGCAGTATTTT
TRBJ1-2,TRBV4-2,once,TRBD1,CASSQPGQGSGYTF,TGTGCCAGCAGCCAACCCGGACAGGGCTCCGGCTACACCTTC
TRBJ1-2,TRBV4-3,-,-,CASSQVGSYGYTF,TGCGCCAGCAGCCAAGTGGGTTCCTATGGCTACACCTTC
TRBJ1-2,TRBV5-1,-,TRBD1,CASSPSPGQLNYGYTF,TGCGCCAGCAGCCCTTCCCCGGGACAGCTGAACTATGGCTACACCTTC
TRBJ1-1,TRBV5-5,-,-,CASSLIFGRFIQEAFF,TGTGCCAGCAGCTTAATCTTTGGGAGGTTCATCCAGGAAGCTTTCTTT
TRBJ1-6,TRBV7-8,-,TRBD1,CASSQRDRTNSPLHF,TGTGCCAGCAGCCAACGGGACAGGACAAATTCACCCCTCCACTTT
TRBJ2-5,TRBV4-1,-,TRBD1,CASSQGPTGGTETQYF,TGCGCCAGCAGCCAAGGCCCGACAGGGGGCACCGAGACCCAGTACTTC
TRBJ1-6,TRBV14,once,-,CASSQGQGRGSPLHF,TGTGCCAGCAGCCAAGGTCAGGGGCGAGGTTCACCCCTCCACTTT
TRBJ2-7,TRBV14,few,-,CASSRLRGYEQYF,TGTGCCAGCAGCCGTCTGAGGGGTTACGAGCAGTACTTC
TRBJ1-4,TRBV7-9,-,TRBD1,CAVSGRGVLATNEKLFF,TGTGCCGTATCGGGCAGGGGGGTTTTGGCCACTAATGAAAAACTGTTTTTT
TRBJ2-7,TRBV18,-,TRBD1,CASSPATGTGVLYEQYF,TGTGCCAGCTCACCCGCAACCGGGACAGGGGTTCTATACGAGCAGTACTTC
TRBJ2-2,TRBV30,-,-,CAWSVHGNTGELFF,TGTGCCTGGAGTGTACACGGGAACACCGGGGAGCTGTTTTTT
TRBJ1-5,TRBV28,-,-,CASSLPGAGFAPQHF,TGTGCCAGCAGTTTGCCAGGGGCAGGTTTCGCACCCCAGCATTTT
TRBJ2-1,TRBV5-1,-,TRBD1,CASSSRGEGAEQFF,TGCGCCAGCAGTTCAAGGGGAGAGGGGGCTGAGCAGTTCTTC
TRBJ2-7,TRBV5-1,-,TRBD2,CASSRTSLAGGSYEQYF,TGCGCCAGCAGCCGCACTTCGCTAGCGGGGGGCTCCTACGAGCAGTACTTC
TRBJ1-2,TRBV3-1/TRBV3-2,-,TRBD1,CATLGQLDSGGYTF,TGTGCCACCCTGGGACAGCTGGATTCGGGGGGCTACACCTTC
TRBJ2-3,TRBV7-3,-,-,CASSDPGSSQYF,TGTGCCAGCAGCGACCCCGGGTCCTCGCAGTATTTT
TRBJ1-1,TRBV19,-,-,CASSIVVTGRDEAFF,TGTGCCAGTAGTATAGTGGTCACAGGGAGGGATGAAGCTTTCTTT
TRBJ1-2,TRBV2,once,TRBD1,CASSLFGTGGGYTF,TGTGCCAGCAGTCTATTCGGGACAGGGGGAGGCTACACCTTC
TRBJ1-5,TRBV19,-,-,CASSILENQPQHF,TGTGCCAGTAGTATACTGGAAAATCAGCCCCAGCATTTT
TRBJ1-3,TRBV3-1/TRBV3-2,-,-,CASSQEAASSGNTIYF,TGTGCCAGCAGCCAAGAGGCGGCCAGCTCTGGAAACACCATATATTTT
TRBJ1-2,TRBV4-1,-,-,CASSQVGTGLGGYTF,TGCGCCAGCAGCCAAGTGGGTACAGGGTTGGGTGGCTACACCTTC
TRBJ2-1,TRBV5-4,once,-,CASSWGPDSYNEQFF,TGTGCCAGCAGCTGGGGACCGGACTCCTACAATGAGCAGTTCTTC
TRBJ1-1,TRBV7-9,many,-,CASPTLEAFF,TGTGCCAGTCCCACTCTTGAAGCTTTCTTT
TRBJ1-1,TRBV19,once,-,CASRDTEAFF,TGTGCCAGTAGAGACACTGAAGCTTTCTTT
TRBJ2-7,TRBV28,-,TRBD2,CASSFPGTSGKYF,TGTGCCAGCAGTTTCCCCGGGACTAGCGGAAAGTACTTC
TRBJ1-1,TRBV6-5,once,-,CASRLQGNTEAFF,TGTGCCAGCAGGCTACAGGGGAACACTGAAGCTTTCTTT
TRBJ2-3,TRBV2,-,TRBD2,CASKGRLATDTQYF,TGTGCCAGCAAGGGGCGACTAGCAACAGATACGCAGTATTTT
TRBJ1-1,TRBV7-6,-,-,CASSRGQNTEAFF,TGTGCCAGCAGCAGAGGACAGAACACTGAAGCTTTCTTT
TRBJ1-1,TRBV18,-,TRBD1,CASSPGRQGGTEAFF,TGTGCCAGCTCACCGGGAAGACAGGGAGGCACTGAAGCTTTCTTT
TRBJ1-1,TRBV28,-,-,CASSLGLTEAFF,TGTGCCAGCAGTTTAGGCCTCACGGAGGCTTTCTTT
TRBJ2-3,TRBV6-2/TRBV6-3,-,TRBD2,CASSPSVAGAGDTQYF,TGTGCCAGCAGCCCTAGCGTAGCGGGGGCCGGGGATACGCAGTATTTT